The 29 T cell receptor beta chains reported below all come from one sample, sequenced in a study of blood T cell repertoires in COVID-19. TCRdb keeps only in-frame clones here, not all; method: immunoSEQ multiplex PCR. Here the sample spans roughly 200,000 clones, around 86% being singletons. The sample consisted of peripheral blood. Every receptor here comes from a man aged 40-49 years with acute or convalescent COVID-19.

The rearrangement uses TRBV3-1 (or the pseudogene TRBV3-2) and TRBJ2-7; TRBD2 agrees at 13 bases. The germline V gene encodes CDR1 LGHDT and CDR2 YNNKEL (reference sequence). The V segment lost 1 base and the J segment 6 bases; nucleotides outside the gene matches: 3. The CDR3 length is 15 residues. Here the CDR3 reads CASSQGWTSGGEQYF. The CDR3, as DNA: TGTGCCAGCAGCCAAGGGTGGACTAGCGGGGGCGAGCAGTACTTC.

The rearrangement uses TRBV13 and TRBJ1-2; no clear D. Germline lookup yields CDR1 PRHDT and CDR2 FYEKMQ (reference sequence). This CDR3 contains 16 residues. The V end lost 0 bases, the J end lost 2 bases, and 13 bases lay between the germline ends. The CDR3 bases are TGTGCCAGCAGCTTAGGCCGAGGGAGCCCCAACTATGGCTACACCTTC. Translation gives CASSLGRGSPNYGYTF.

This chain uses TRBV6-1 with TRBJ1-1; D is undetermined. Trimming removed 3 bases at V and 11 bases at J, with 10 bases between. The CDR3 runs to 11 residues. Germline V gene lookup returns CDR1 MNHNS and CDR2 SASEGT. CDR3 sequence reads: CASSERAGAFF. In nucleotides, the CDR3 is TGTGCCAGCAGTGAGAGGGCCGGGGCTTTCTTT.

V is TRBV11-2 and J is TRBJ2-7, with 10 bases matching TRBD2. The ends lost 5 bases at V and 0 bases at J; junction bases unmatched: 7. CDR3 size: 16 residues. Germline CDR1 SGHAT, CDR2 FQNNGV. CDR3 nucleotide sequence: TGTGCCAGCAGCCTCCTCGGGACTAGCGTCTCCTACGAGCAGTACTTC. Its translation is CASSLLGTSVSYEQYF.

In regard to this clone: Distinct nucleotide sequences in the sample also encode this CDR3. The chain recombines TRBV5-1 with TRBJ2-5, with 7 bases that match TRBD2. This CDR3 region has 14 residues. Germline CDR1 reads SGHRS; CDR2 reads YFSETQ. V lost 2 bases, J lost 5 bases, and 6 bases stayed unmatched. DNA for the CDR3: TGCGCCAGCAGCTTTGGGGGGGGTGAGGAGACCCAGTACTTC. Its translation: CASSFGGGEETQYF.

This rearrangement joins TRBV27 to TRBJ1-1, with 10 positions matching TRBD1. This CDR3 has 15 residues. The germline CDR1 and CDR2 sequences are MNHEY and SMNVEV (reference sequence). The V segment lost 6 bases and the J segment 4 bases; nucleotides outside the gene matches: 8. CDR3 nucleotides: TGTGCCAGCAGCAAACGACAGGGGGCGTTCACTGAAGCTTTCTTT. Protein: CASSKRQGAFTEAFF.

The CDR3 DNA reads TGTGCCAGCAGCCGCGGGACAGCTTTTAAGTACTTC. Protein product: CASSRGTAFKYF. The rearrangement joins TRBV28 to TRBJ2-7; perhaps TRBD1 as D (7 bases). The V end lost 6 bases, the J end lost 11 bases, and 17 bases lay between the germline ends. The V gene's germline CDR1 is MDHEN and CDR2 SYDVKM. The CDR3 runs 12 residues.

V usage is TRBV5-4 and J usage is TRBJ1-2, with D maybe TRBD1 (5 bases). CDR3 length: 14 residues. Per the germline V gene, CDR1 is SGHNT and CDR2 is YYREEE (reference sequence). The V end was cut by 0 bases, the J end by 5 bases, with 11 bases between. The CDR3 loop is CASSLDRKTYGYTF. The CDR3 DNA sequence: TGTGCCAGCAGCTTGGACAGGAAAACTTATGGCTACACCTTC.

The chain links TRBV3-1 (or the pseudogene TRBV3-2) to TRBJ2-2, with TRBD2 matching 9 bases. The CDR3 contains 16 residues. V gave up 1 base and J gave up 5 bases; unmatched junction bases: 5. Germline V lookup: CDR1 LGHDT, CDR2 YNNKEL (reference sequence). The CDR3 DNA is TGTGCCAGCAGCCAAGGCGGGGGGGCGCGGACCGGGGAGCTGTTTTTT. Amino acid sequence: CASSQGGGARTGELFF.

The chain has TRBV11-1 and TRBJ1-2; 7 nucleotides match TRBD1. With V trimmed by 5 bases and J by 4 bases, 7 bases remained unmatched. This CDR3 spans 14 amino acids. CDR1 is SGHAT and CDR2 is FQDESV in the germline V gene (reference sequence). The DNA of the CDR3 is TGTGCCAGCAGCACCTGGGACAGAGGCTATGGCTACACCTTC. Its translation: CASSTWDRGYGYTF.

This chain connects TRBV7-9 to TRBJ1-1; 7 positions match TRBD1. CDR1 is SEHNR, CDR2 FQNEAQ, per germline (reference sequence). V shed 2 bases and J 5 bases; nucleotides not matched to a gene: 20. CDR3 length: 19 amino acids. The CDR3 DNA follows: TGTGCCAGCAGCTTAATCCTTGGGACAGAAGTAGGTCGGGGGACTGAAGCTTTCTTT. Its protein product is CASSLILGTEVGRGTEAFF. The whole variable domain, filled in from reference TRBV7-9 and TRBJ1-1, reads DTGVSQNPRHKITKRGQNVTFRCDPISEHNRLYWYRQTLGQGPEFLTYFQNEAQLEKSRLLSDRFSAERPKGSFSTLEIQRTEQGDSAMYLCASSLILGTEVGRGTEAFFGQGTRLTVV.

This chain uses TRBV9 with TRBJ2-1; 10 bases are shared with TRBD1. The length of the CDR3 is 15 residues. Germline CDR1 reads SGDLS; CDR2 reads YYNGEE. The trim removed 4 bases at V and 8 bases at J, leaving 9 bases unmatched. The chain's CDR3 is CASSPSDRGLYEQFF. As DNA, the CDR3 is TGTGCCAGCAGCCCTTCCGACAGGGGGCTGTATGAGCAGTTCTTC. Drawing the rest from reference TRBV9 and TRBJ2-1, the complete variable domain is DSGVTQTPKHLITATGQRVTLRCSPRSGDLSVYWYQQSLDQGLQFLIQYYNGEERAKGNILERFSAQQFPDLHSELNLSSLELGDSALYFCASSPSDRGLYEQFFGPGTRLTVL.

The chain links TRBV5-1 to TRBJ1-5, with 7 bases aligning to TRBD1. Germline loops: CDR1 SGHRS, CDR2 YFSETQ. This CDR3 has 15 residues. The ends lost 0 bases at V and 4 bases at J; junction bases unmatched: 4. DNA of the CDR3: TGCGCCAGCAGCTTGGGGGACAGACTTAATCAGCCCCAGCATTTT. The encoded protein is CASSLGDRLNQPQHF.

The V gene is TRBV7-9, the J gene TRBJ1-1, with D tentatively TRBD1 (5 bases). This CDR3 has 13 amino acids. The V gene lost 6 bases and the J gene lost 1 base, with 9 bases spanning the gap. Germline CDR1 is SEHNR and CDR2 is FQNEAQ (reference sequence). CDR3 DNA: TGTGCCAGCAGATTTACAGGGAACACTGAAGCTTTCTTT. This translates into CASRFTGNTEAFF.

V gene TRBV11-2 combines with J gene TRBJ2-5; D perhaps matches TRBD2 (6 bases). The CDR3 is 15 residues long. Germline V gene data show CDR1 as SGHAT and CDR2 as FQNNGV. Deletions cut 3 bases from V and 4 bases from J, with 15 bases between. The CDR3: CASSFTGTGGETQYF. CDR3 sequence (DNA): TGTGCCAGCAGCTTTACCGGGACCGGGGGAGAGACCCAGTACTTC. The whole variable domain, remainder taken from reference TRBV11-2 and TRBJ2-5, is EAGVAQSPRYKIIEKRQSVAFWCNPISGHATLYWYQQILGQGPKLLIQFQNNGVVDDSQLPKDRFSAERLKGVDSTLKIQPAKLEDSAVYLCASSFTGTGGETQYFGPGTRLLVL.

The V call is TRBV6-5, the J call TRBJ2-3; 8 nucleotides line up with TRBD1. J was trimmed by 4 bases and V by 5 bases; bases with no gene match: 8. The V gene's germline CDR1 is MNHEY and CDR2 SVGAGI. CDR3 length: 15 residues. The CDR3 region has the DNA TGTGCCAGCAGTCGACAGGGGTGGAGGGCAGATACGCAGTATTTT. Translation: CASSRQGWRADTQYF.

This clone was detected only once. The CDR3 DNA reads as TGTGCCAGCAGCCATACCTATAGTAGCGGGGGCAAAAGCACAGATACGCAGTATTTT. This translates into CASSHTYSSGGKSTDTQYF. This chain uses TRBV7-6 with TRBJ2-3, with 9 bases fitting TRBD2. J was trimmed by 0 bases and V by 5 bases; bases with no gene match: 15. Germline CDR1 SGHVS, CDR2 FNYEAQ. CDR3 length equals 19 residues.

The V call is TRBV14, the J call TRBJ2-7, with 11 nucleotides matching TRBD2. J gave up 3 bases and V 0 bases, and 4 bases lay outside the gene matches. This CDR3 comprises 16 residues. Germline V gene data show CDR1 as SGHDN and CDR2 as FVKESK. CDR3 in amino acids: CASSQDRLAGSYEQYF. CDR3 nucleotides: TGTGCCAGCAGCCAAGATCGACTAGCGGGAAGCTACGAGCAGTACTTC.

This chain joins TRBV2 and TRBJ1-1; D is undetermined. V gave up 1 base and J gave up 3 bases, with 9 bases separating them. The CDR3 sequence is 14 residues long. Germline CDR1 reads SNHLY; CDR2 reads FYNNEI. As DNA, the CDR3 is TGTGCCAGCAGTGAAGGTCCCGGGTACACTGAAGCTTTCTTT. Its protein is CASSEGPGYTEAFF.

This clone was picked up one time. This chain uses TRBV12-3 or TRBV12-4 with TRBJ2-5, with TRBD1 identical over 7 bases. The V segment lost 6 bases and the J segment 5 bases; nucleotides outside the gene matches: 6. The CDR3 is made up of 13 amino acids. DNA of the CDR3: TGTGCCAGCAGGAGACAGGGCCGTGAGACCCAGTACTTC. Its translation: CASRRQGRETQYF.

This clone appeared a single time. J is TRBJ1-6 and V is TRBV6-1, with 7 bases aligning to TRBD1. CDR1 MNHNS and CDR2 SASEGT come from the germline V gene. The junction had 4 bases not matched to a gene; V was cut back by 3 bases and J by 8 bases. The CDR3 extends over 14 amino acids. CDR3 in amino acids: CASSETGFHSPLHF. For the CDR3, the DNA is TGTGCCAGCAGTGAGACAGGGTTTCATTCACCCCTCCACTTT.

The chain uses TRBV29-1 and TRBJ1-2; weak D call: TRBD1 (6 bases). This CDR3 has 15 amino acids. V was clipped by 4 bases and J by 2 bases, with 17 bases between them. From germline, CDR1 is SQVTM and CDR2 ANQGSEA. CDR3 sequence: CSVGSGLGGNYGYTF. In nucleotides, the CDR3 is TGCAGCGTTGGGTCCGGACTTGGGGGCAACTATGGCTACACCTTC.

This clone was counted only a few times. The chain employs TRBV4-3 and TRBJ2-7, with 11 nucleotides matching TRBD1. There are 17 residues in the CDR3. The germline V gene has CDR1 LGHNA and CDR2 YSLEER. After removal of 3 bases from V and 3 bases from J, the junction contained 10 bases not matched to a gene. CDR3 region: CASSQSITGTGGYEQYF. CDR3 DNA: TGCGCCAGCAGCCAGTCCATCACCGGGACAGGGGGCTACGAGCAGTACTTC.

CDR3: CASRITQVYTEAFF. The CDR3 coding sequence is TGTGCCAGCAGAATAACCCAGGTCTACACTGAAGCTTTCTTT. The rearrangement uses TRBV6-5 and TRBJ1-1; unclear D gene. CDR3 length: 14 amino acids. V lost 6 bases and J lost 3, with 14 bases in between. Germline V lookup: CDR1 MNHEY, CDR2 SVGAGI.

The chain is built from TRBV7-6 and TRBJ2-7; TRBD1 matches at 9 bases. With 2 bases clipped from V and 2 bases from J, the junction kept 7 bases outside the gene matches. Germline CDR1 and CDR2: SGHVS and FNYEAQ. CDR3 length equals 16 residues. The CDR3 spells CASSLWAGQGTYEQYF. The DNA of the CDR3 is TGTGCCAGCAGCTTATGGGCGGGACAGGGAACCTACGAGCAGTACTTC. Looking up the rest from reference TRBV7-6 and TRBJ2-7 gives the full variable domain: GAGVSQSPRYKVTKRGQDVALRCDPISGHVSLYWYRQALGQGPEFLTYFNYEAQQDKSGLPNDRFSAERPEGSISTLTIQRTEQRDSAMYRCASSLWAGQGTYEQYFGPGTRLTVT.

With respect to this clone: This sample includes further DNA sequences coding for the same CDR3. The CDR3 DNA sequence: TGTGCCAGCAGTTACAGGGGAAATCAGCCCCAGCATTTT. As protein: CASSYRGNQPQHF. V usage is TRBV6-5 and J usage is TRBJ1-5; tentative D call: TRBD1 (5 bases). The CDR3 spans 13 residues. CDR1 is MNHEY, CDR2 SVGAGI, per germline. The V and J ends lost 2 bases and 4 bases respectively, with 6 bases between them.

The chain combines TRBV28 with TRBJ1-5, with 11 bases lining up with TRBD1. The ends lost 6 bases at V and 4 bases at J; junction bases unmatched: 5. The CDR3 covers 15 residues. Per germline, CDR1 MDHEN and CDR2 SYDVKM. The CDR3 bases are TGTGCCAGCAGCCCCGGGACAGGGGGGAATCAGCCCCAGCATTTT. Translating gives CASSPGTGGNQPQHF.

V and J are TRBV7-8 and TRBJ1-1; a possible D gene is TRBD1 (5 bases). V shed 3 bases and J shed 5 bases, with 16 bases lying between them. This CDR3 region has 15 residues. CDR1 is SGHVS, CDR2 FQNEAQ, per germline. The CDR3 spells CASSFSGVLSTEAFF. In DNA, the CDR3 is TGTGCCAGCAGCTTCTCGGGGGTTCTTTCGACTGAAGCTTTCTTT.

V usage is TRBV6-5 and J usage is TRBJ2-5, with a possible D match to TRBD2 (7 bases). The CDR3 spans 14 residues. Germline-derived CDR1 and CDR2 are MNHEY and SVGAGI. V lost 6 bases and J lost 5, with 16 bases in between. The CDR3 sequence is CASSLDGGPETQYF. In DNA form, the CDR3 reads TGTGCCAGCAGCCTGGACGGGGGGCCGGAGACCCAGTACTTC.